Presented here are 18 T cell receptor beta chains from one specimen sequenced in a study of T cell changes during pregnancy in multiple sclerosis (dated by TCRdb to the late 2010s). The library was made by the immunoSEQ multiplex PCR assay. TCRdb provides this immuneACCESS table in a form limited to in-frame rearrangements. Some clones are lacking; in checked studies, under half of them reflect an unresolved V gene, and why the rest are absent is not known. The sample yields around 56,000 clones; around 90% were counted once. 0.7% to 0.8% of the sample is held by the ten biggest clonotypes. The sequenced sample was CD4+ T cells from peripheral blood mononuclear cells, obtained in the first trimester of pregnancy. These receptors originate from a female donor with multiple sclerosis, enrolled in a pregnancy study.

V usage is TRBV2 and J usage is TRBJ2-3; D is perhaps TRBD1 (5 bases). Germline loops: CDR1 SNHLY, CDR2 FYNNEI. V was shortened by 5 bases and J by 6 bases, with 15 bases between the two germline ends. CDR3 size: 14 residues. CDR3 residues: CASSFLRGADTQYF. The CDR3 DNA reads TGTGCCAGCAGTTTCCTAAGGGGTGCGGATACGCAGTATTTT.

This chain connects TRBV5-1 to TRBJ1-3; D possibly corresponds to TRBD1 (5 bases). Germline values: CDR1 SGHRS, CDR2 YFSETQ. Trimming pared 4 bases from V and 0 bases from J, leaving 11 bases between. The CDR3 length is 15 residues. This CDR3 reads CASSPGVFSGNTIYF. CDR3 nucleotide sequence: TGCGCCAGCAGCCCGGGGGTCTTCTCTGGAAACACCATATATTTT.

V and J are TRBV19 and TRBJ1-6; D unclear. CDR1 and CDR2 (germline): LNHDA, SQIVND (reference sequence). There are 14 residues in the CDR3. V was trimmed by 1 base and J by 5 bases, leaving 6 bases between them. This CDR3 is CASSIGSDNSPLHF. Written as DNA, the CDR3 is TGTGCCAGTAGTATAGGATCGGATAATTCACCCCTCCACTTT.

CDR3 in DNA: TGTGCCAGCAGCCCATGGGCCGGGACTAGGGTTGCGAATGAGCAGTTCTTC. Encoded protein: CASSPWAGTRVANEQFF. This sequence joins TRBV7-2 and TRBJ2-1, with TRBD2 matching 8 bases. Germline V gene lookup returns CDR1 SGHTA and CDR2 FQGNSA. The CDR3 covers 17 residues. Trimming removed 5 bases from V and 7 bases from J; junction bases left unmatched: 16.

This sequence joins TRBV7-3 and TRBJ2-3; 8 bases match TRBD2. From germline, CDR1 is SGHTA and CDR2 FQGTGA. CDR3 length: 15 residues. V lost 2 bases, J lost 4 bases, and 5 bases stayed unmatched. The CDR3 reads CASSLSRGVSDTQYF. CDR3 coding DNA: TGTGCCAGCAGCTTATCGCGGGGGGTCTCAGATACGCAGTATTTT.

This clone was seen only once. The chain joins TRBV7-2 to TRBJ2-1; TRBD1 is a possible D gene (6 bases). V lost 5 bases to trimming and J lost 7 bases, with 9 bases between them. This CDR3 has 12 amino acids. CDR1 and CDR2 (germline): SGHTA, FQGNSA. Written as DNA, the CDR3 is TGTGCCAGCAGCATCACAGGGAATGAGCAGTTCTTC. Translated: CASSITGNEQFF.

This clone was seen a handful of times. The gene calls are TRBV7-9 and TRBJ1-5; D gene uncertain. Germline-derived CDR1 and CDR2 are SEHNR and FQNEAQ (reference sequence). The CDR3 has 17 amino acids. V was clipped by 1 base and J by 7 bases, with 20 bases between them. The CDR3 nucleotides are TGTGCCAGCAGCTTAGGGTTTGAGCAGAGGGTTCGCCAGCCCCAGCATTTT. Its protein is CASSLGFEQRVRQPQHF.

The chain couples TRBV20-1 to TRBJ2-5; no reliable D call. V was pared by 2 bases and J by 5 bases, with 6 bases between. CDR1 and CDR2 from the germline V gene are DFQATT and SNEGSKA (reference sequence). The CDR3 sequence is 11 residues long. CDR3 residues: CSARLTETQYF. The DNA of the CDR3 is TGCAGTGCTAGACTAACGGAGACCCAGTACTTC.

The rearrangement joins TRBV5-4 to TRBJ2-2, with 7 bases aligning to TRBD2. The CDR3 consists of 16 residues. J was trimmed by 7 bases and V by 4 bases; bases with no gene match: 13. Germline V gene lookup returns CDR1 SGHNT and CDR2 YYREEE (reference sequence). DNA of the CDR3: TGTGCCAGCAGCCGGGAGGTTTGGCGTTCGGGCGGGGAGCTGTTTTTT. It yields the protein CASSREVWRSGGELFF. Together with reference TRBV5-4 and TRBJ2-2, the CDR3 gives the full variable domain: ETGVTQSPTHLIKTRGQQVTLRCSSQSGHNTVSWYQQALGQGPQFIFQYYREEENGRGNFPPRFSGLQFPNYSSELNVNALELDDSALYLCASSREVWRSGGELFFGEGSRLTVL.

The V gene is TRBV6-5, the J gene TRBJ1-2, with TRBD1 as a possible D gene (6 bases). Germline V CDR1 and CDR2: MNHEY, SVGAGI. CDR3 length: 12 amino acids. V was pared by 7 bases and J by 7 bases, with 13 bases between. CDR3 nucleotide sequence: TGTGCCAGCACCGAAAGGGGGATTGGCTACACCTTC. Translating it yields CASTERGIGYTF.

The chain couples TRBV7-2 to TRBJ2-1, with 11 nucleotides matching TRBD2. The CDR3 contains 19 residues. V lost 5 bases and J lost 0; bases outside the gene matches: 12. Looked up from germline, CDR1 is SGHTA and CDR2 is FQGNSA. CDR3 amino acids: CASSKGVAGGSSSYNEQFF. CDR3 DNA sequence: TGTGCCAGCAGCAAGGGAGTAGCGGGGGGGTCAAGCTCCTACAATGAGCAGTTCTTC.

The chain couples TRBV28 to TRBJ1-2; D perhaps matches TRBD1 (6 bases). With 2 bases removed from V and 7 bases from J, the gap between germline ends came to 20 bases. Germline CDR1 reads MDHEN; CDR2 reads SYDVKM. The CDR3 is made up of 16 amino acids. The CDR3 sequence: CASSLAGGAGFFGYTF. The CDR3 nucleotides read TGTGCCAGCAGTTTAGCGGGGGGGGCGGGATTTTTTGGCTACACCTTC.

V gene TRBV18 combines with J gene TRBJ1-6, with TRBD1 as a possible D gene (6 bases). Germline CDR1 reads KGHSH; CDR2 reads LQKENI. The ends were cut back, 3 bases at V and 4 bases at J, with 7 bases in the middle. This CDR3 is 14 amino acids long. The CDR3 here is CASSPGQYNSPLHF. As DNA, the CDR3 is TGTGCCAGCTCACCCGGACAGTATAATTCACCCCTCCACTTT.

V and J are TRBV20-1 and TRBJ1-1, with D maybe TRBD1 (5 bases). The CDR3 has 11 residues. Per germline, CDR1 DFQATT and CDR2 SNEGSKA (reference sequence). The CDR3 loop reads CRGQSNTEAFF. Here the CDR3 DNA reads TGCAGGGGGCAGTCGAACACTGAAGCTTTCTTT.

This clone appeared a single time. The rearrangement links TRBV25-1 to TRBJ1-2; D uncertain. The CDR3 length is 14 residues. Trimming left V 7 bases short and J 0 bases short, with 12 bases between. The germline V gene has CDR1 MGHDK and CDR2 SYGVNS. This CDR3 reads CASKRNGANYGYTF. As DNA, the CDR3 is TGTGCCAGCAAAAGAAACGGGGCTAACTATGGCTACACCTTC.

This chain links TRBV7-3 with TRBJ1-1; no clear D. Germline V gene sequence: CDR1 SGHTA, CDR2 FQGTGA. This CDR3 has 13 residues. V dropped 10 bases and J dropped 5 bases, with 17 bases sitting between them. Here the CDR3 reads CATSGSRGTEAFF. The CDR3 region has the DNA TGTGCCACCTCGGGAAGTCGAGGGACTGAAGCTTTCTTT.

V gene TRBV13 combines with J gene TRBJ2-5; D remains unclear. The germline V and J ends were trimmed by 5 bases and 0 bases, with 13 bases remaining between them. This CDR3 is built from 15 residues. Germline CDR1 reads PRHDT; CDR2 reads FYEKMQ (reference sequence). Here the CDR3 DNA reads TGTGCCAGCAGCCCCCGTAGCCGAAACCAAGAGACCCAGTACTTC. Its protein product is CASSPRSRNQETQYF. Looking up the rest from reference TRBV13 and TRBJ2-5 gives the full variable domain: AAGVIQSPRHLIKEKRETATLKCYPIPRHDTVYWYQQGPGQDPQFLISFYEKMQSDKGSIPDRFSAQQFSDYHSELNMSSLELGDSALYFCASSPRSRNQETQYFGPGTRLLVL.

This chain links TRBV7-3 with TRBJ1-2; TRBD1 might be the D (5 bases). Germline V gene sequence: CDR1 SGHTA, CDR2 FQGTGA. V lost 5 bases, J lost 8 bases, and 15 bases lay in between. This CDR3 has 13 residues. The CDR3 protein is CASSPLGGDGYTF. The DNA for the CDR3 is TGTGCCAGCAGCCCACTAGGAGGGGACGGCTACACCTTC.